This entry lists 32 T cell receptor beta chains sequenced from one sample in a study of vaccination effects on CD4 cells after COVID-19. CD4+ T cells specific for antigen were expanded with viral peptide pools by the ViraFEST assay before sequencing. Cultured cells yielded isolated CD4+ T cells after around 9 days. Two-dose BNT162b2 or mRNA-1273 vaccination was given to participants. Libraries were prepared by immunoSEQ multiplex PCR; TCRdb keeps only in-frame clonotypes and omits some of them. The sample yields 20,000 to 25,000 clones, 69% seen once. Their antigens are not known. The specimen was CD4+ T cells from PBMCs cultured with SARS-CoV-2 spike peptides, collected after COVID-19 vaccination. These TCRs come from a human donor who received a COVID-19 vaccine.

This chain connects TRBV20-1 to TRBJ1-2, with D possibly matching TRBD1 (5 bases). With 3 bases removed from V and 4 bases from J, the gap between germline ends came to 15 bases. The germline CDR1 and CDR2 sequences are DFQATT and SNEGSKA (reference sequence). The CDR3 consists of 14 residues. DNA for the CDR3: TGCAGTGCTAGTTTTCAGGGTTTAGCCTATGGCTACACCTTC. It specifies CSASFQGLAYGYTF.

J is TRBJ2-7 and V is TRBV6-5; 9 nucleotides align to TRBD2. Germline trimming cut 6 bases from V and 2 bases from J; bases unmatched to any gene: 2. CDR1 is MNHEY, CDR2 SVGAGI, per germline. This CDR3 spans 13 amino acids. The CDR3 loop is CASSRLAAYEQYF. In DNA form, the CDR3 reads TGTGCCAGCAGCAGACTAGCGGCCTACGAGCAGTACTTC.

This chain connects TRBV20-1 to TRBJ1-5; perhaps TRBD1 as D (5 bases). The CDR3 sequence is 14 residues long. CDR1 DFQATT and CDR2 SNEGSKA come from the germline V gene (reference sequence). Trimming took off 3 bases at V and 3 bases at J, with 12 bases between the two ends. The CDR3 loop reads CSASSGTVNQPQHF. CDR3 sequence (DNA): TGCAGTGCTAGTAGCGGGACCGTCAATCAGCCCCAGCATTTT.

This chain connects TRBV9 to TRBJ1-2, with unresolved D. The CDR3 extends over 14 amino acids. Between the trimmed V and J ends, which lost 2 bases and 0 bases, there was a span of 8 bases. Germline-derived CDR1 and CDR2 are SGDLS and YYNGEE. CDR3 nucleotide sequence: TGTGCCAGCAGCGTGGGAAACACTAACTATGGCTACACCTTC. This translates into CASSVGNTNYGYTF.

J is TRBJ2-1 and V is TRBV2; 10 nucleotides agree with TRBD1. CDR3 size: 15 residues. V dropped 6 bases and J dropped 3; count of bases not matched to a gene: 5. The germline gives CDR1 SNHLY, CDR2 FYNNEI. The CDR3 spells CASRVGQGVYNEQFF. CDR3 sequence (DNA): TGTGCCAGCAGGGTTGGACAGGGGGTCTACAATGAGCAGTTCTTC.

This chain connects TRBV5-1 to TRBJ2-3; 9 bases agree with TRBD2. The CDR3 is 17 residues long. Trimming removed 0 bases from V and 4 bases from J; junction bases left unmatched: 9. The V gene's germline CDR1 is SGHRS and CDR2 YFSETQ. The CDR3, as DNA: TGCGCCAGCAGCTTGGAACCGCTAGCGGGACATTCAGATACGCAGTATTTT. This codes for CASSLEPLAGHSDTQYF.

The V gene is TRBV30, the J gene TRBJ1-5, with 7 positions matching TRBD1. The junction had 6 bases not matched to a gene; V was cut back by 1 base and J by 3 bases. The CDR3 is 15 amino acids. Per germline, CDR1 GTSNPN and CDR2 SVGIG (reference sequence). In DNA, the CDR3 is TGTGCCTGGAGTGAGGGGACAGTCCTCAATCAGCCCCAGCATTTT. Protein product: CAWSEGTVLNQPQHF.

This chain uses TRBV19 with TRBJ2-1; 8 nucleotides agree with TRBD2. Germline V gene sequence: CDR1 LNHDA, CDR2 SQIVND (reference sequence). V gave up 3 bases and J gave up 0 bases; unmatched junction bases: 7. This CDR3 comprises 17 residues. The CDR3 loop reads CASSIPSGRSSYNEQFF. CDR3 nucleotides: TGTGCCAGTAGTATCCCTAGCGGGCGGAGCTCCTACAATGAGCAGTTCTTC.

By share, this clone counts as medium-sized (0.01 to 0.1%). The rearrangement joins TRBV5-4 to TRBJ1-2; the D is unclear. The V gene's germline CDR1 is SGHNT and CDR2 YYREEE (reference sequence). The ends were cut back, 4 bases at V and 8 bases at J, with 15 bases in the middle. The CDR3 has 13 residues. Here the CDR3 DNA reads TGTGCCAGCAGCCTCAACGAACGGTTGGGCTACACCTTC. Its protein product is CASSLNERLGYTF.

The chain joins TRBV30 to TRBJ1-5, with D maybe TRBD1 (5 bases). Germline lookup yields CDR1 GTSNPN and CDR2 SVGIG (reference sequence). This CDR3 has 13 residues. The V gene lost 3 bases and the J gene lost 3 bases, with 9 bases spanning the gap. CDR3 bases: TGTGCCTGGAGCCGACAGTACAATCAGCCCCAGCATTTT. It translates to CAWSRQYNQPQHF.

J is TRBJ2-5 and V is TRBV6-1, with no clear D. V was trimmed by 0 bases and J by 7 bases, leaving 12 bases between them. Germline V CDR1 and CDR2: MNHNS, SASEGT. The CDR3 runs 14 residues. Here the CDR3 DNA reads TGTGCCAGCAGTGAAGCGCTCCCAAGTGGGACCCAGTACTTC. It is translated as CASSEALPSGTQYF.

The chain carries TRBV25-1 and TRBJ1-2; D not resolved. V was clipped by 3 bases and J by 1 base, with 6 bases between them. This CDR3 is 13 amino acids long. Germline CDR1 is MGHDK and CDR2 is SYGVNS. In nucleotides, the CDR3 is TGTGCCAGCAGTGATCCATTTAACTATGGCTACACCTTC. As protein: CASSDPFNYGYTF.

This clone was picked up one time. V and J are TRBV5-1 and TRBJ1-4; D not certain. Germline loops: CDR1 SGHRS, CDR2 YFSETQ. Trimming shortened V by 4 bases and J by 7 bases, and 14 bases separated the two germline ends. CDR3 length: 14 amino acids. The CDR3 reads CASSGEAGGEKLFF. The CDR3 bases are TGCGCCAGCAGCGGTGAAGCGGGTGGTGAAAAACTGTTTTTT.

This chain links TRBV15 with TRBJ1-1; D unresolved. CDR3 length: 16 residues. Per the germline V gene, CDR1 is LNHNV and CDR2 is YYDKDF (reference sequence). Trimming pared 0 bases from V and 3 bases from J, leaving 14 bases between. CDR3 sequence (DNA): TGTGCCACCAGCAGAGATTTTGGGCGCTACTACACTGAAGCTTTCTTT. Translated: CATSRDFGRYYTEAFF.

This clone was detected only once. The rearrangement links TRBV5-1 to TRBJ2-3; 10 positions agree with TRBD2. The length of the CDR3 is 17 residues. Unmatched junction bases numbered 9, after V lost 3 bases and J lost 2 bases. The germline V gene has CDR1 SGHRS and CDR2 YFSETQ. CDR3 residues: CASSSGGLAALTDTQYF. The DNA for the CDR3 is TGCGCCAGCAGCTCGGGCGGACTAGCGGCCCTCACAGATACGCAGTATTTT.

This rearrangement joins TRBV24-1 to TRBJ2-7, with a possible D match to TRBD1 (5 bases). V was trimmed by 4 bases and J by 0 bases, leaving 6 bases between them. CDR1 is KGHDR, CDR2 SFDVKD, per germline. The CDR3 spans 13 residues. CDR3 nucleotide sequence: TGTGCCACCAGTGACAGGGTCTCCTACGAGCAGTACTTC. Encoded protein: CATSDRVSYEQYF.

This clone was seen only a few times. V and J are TRBV4-1 and TRBJ2-3; 10 bases are a match to TRBD2. The CDR3 is made up of 16 amino acids. Germline assignment: CDR1 MGHRA and CDR2 YSYEKL. V lost 0 bases to trimming and J lost 7 bases; unmatched junction nucleotides: 7. This chain's CDR3 is CASSQERLAGRNTQYF. The DNA of the CDR3 is TGCGCCAGCAGCCAAGAGAGACTAGCGGGTAGAAATACGCAGTATTTT.

The chain employs TRBV5-1 and TRBJ2-5; 13 bases agree with TRBD2. Germline V lookup: CDR1 SGHRS, CDR2 YFSETQ. After removal of 4 bases from V and 4 bases from J, the junction contained 7 bases not matched to a gene. The CDR3 is 16 amino acids. CDR3 in amino acids: CASSPSTSGRPETQYF. In DNA form, the CDR3 reads TGCGCCAGCAGCCCGTCGACTAGCGGGAGGCCAGAGACCCAGTACTTC.

There are a few counts of this clone. The CDR3 DNA is TGTGCCAGCAGCTTAGCGGGGGACCGCACAGATACGCAGTATTTT. Translating gives CASSLAGDRTDTQYF. This chain connects TRBV11-3 to TRBJ2-3; possibly TRBD2 for D (6 bases). The CDR3 runs 15 residues. V gave up 1 base and J gave up 1 base, with 9 bases separating them. Germline assignment: CDR1 SGHNT and CDR2 YENEEA.

The chain has TRBV27 and TRBJ2-3, with 7 bases matching TRBD1. Germline CDR1 MNHEY, CDR2 SMNVEV (reference sequence). Trimming cost V 2 bases and J 4 bases; bases outside gene matches: 3. The CDR3 runs to 14 residues. The CDR3 region has the DNA TGTGCCAGCAGTTTAGGGACAGTTGCAGATACGCAGTATTTT. Translating it yields CASSLGTVADTQYF.

The gene calls are TRBV6-5 and TRBJ2-7, with a weak D call TRBD1 (5 bases). V was clipped by 0 bases and J by 3 bases, with 9 bases between them. CDR1 and CDR2 from the germline V gene are MNHEY and SVGAGI. The CDR3 has 14 residues. CDR3 region: CASSYSWQGYEQYF. The CDR3 DNA reads as TGTGCCAGCAGTTACTCATGGCAGGGCTACGAGCAGTACTTC.

This clone was seen a handful of times. V gene TRBV7-9 combines with J gene TRBJ1-5, with 7 positions matching TRBD1. Germline lookup yields CDR1 SEHNR and CDR2 FQNEAQ (reference sequence). The V and J ends lost 3 bases and 2 bases, in that order; junction bases with no gene match: 7. The CDR3 runs to 16 residues. The CDR3 here is CASSLGFGQGNQPQHF. The CDR3 DNA reads TGTGCCAGCAGCTTGGGGTTTGGACAGGGCAATCAGCCCCAGCATTTT.

The V call is TRBV5-1, the J call TRBJ2-3; D may correspond to TRBD1 or TRBD2 (5 bases each). This CDR3 region has 14 residues. V shed 0 bases and J shed 5 bases, with 10 bases lying between them. Germline loops: CDR1 SGHRS, CDR2 YFSETQ. CDR3 DNA: TGCGCCAGCAGCTTGGGGGGACCAGAAGATACGCAGTATTTT. Encoded protein: CASSLGGPEDTQYF.

V usage is TRBV5-4 and J usage is TRBJ2-5; maybe TRBD2 (5 bases). Trimming took 4 bases from V and 3 from J, leaving 13 bases between them. The CDR3 consists of 14 residues. Germline lookup yields CDR1 SGHNT and CDR2 YYREEE (reference sequence). This CDR3 is CASSPIISEETQYF. As DNA, the CDR3 is TGTGCCAGCAGCCCAATAATTAGCGAAGAGACCCAGTACTTC.

The V gene is TRBV5-1, the J gene TRBJ2-7; TRBD2 matches 8 bases. This CDR3 contains 14 residues. V lost 10 bases to trimming and J lost 4 bases; unmatched junction nucleotides: 13. CDR1 is SGHRS and CDR2 is YFSETQ in the germline V gene. CDR3 in amino acids: CASSFGGVRYEQYF. The DNA for the CDR3 is TGCGCCTCCAGCTTCGGGGGGGTCAGATACGAGCAGTACTTC. Combining the CDR3 with reference TRBV5-1 and TRBJ2-7 gives the whole variable domain KAGVTQTPRYLIKTRGQQVTLSCSPISGHRSVSWYQQTPGQGLQFLFEYFSETQRNKGNFPGRFSGRQFSNSRSEMNVSTLELGDSALYLCASSFGGVRYEQYFGPGTRLTVT.

The rearrangement joins TRBV14 to TRBJ2-1; weak D call: TRBD2 (6 bases). The CDR3 totals 12 residues. The germline V gene has CDR1 SGHDN and CDR2 FVKESK. The ends were cut back, 4 bases at V and 7 bases at J, with 8 bases in the middle. The CDR3 spells CASSPTRNEQFF. For the CDR3, the DNA is TGTGCCAGCAGCCCGACTAGGAATGAGCAGTTCTTC.

The chain links TRBV2 to TRBJ1-6; D unclear. CDR3 size: 15 residues. Trimming cost V 1 base and J 7 bases, with 11 bases left between them. Per germline, CDR1 SNHLY and CDR2 FYNNEI. CDR3: CASSEVRARNSPLHF. As DNA, the CDR3 is TGTGCCAGCAGTGAAGTGAGGGCACGCAATTCACCCCTCCACTTT.

The chain uses TRBV5-5 and TRBJ2-5; the D gene is possibly TRBD1 (6 bases). The germline V and J ends were trimmed by 3 bases and 1 base, with 10 bases remaining between them. This CDR3 is built from 14 residues. Looked up from germline, CDR1 is SGHKS and CDR2 is YYEKEE (reference sequence). The CDR3 loop is CASSSYRAQETQYF. CDR3 bases: TGTGCCAGCAGCTCATACAGGGCCCAAGAGACCCAGTACTTC. The entire variable domain, with the rest obtained from reference TRBV5-5 and TRBJ2-5, is as follows: DAGVTQSPTHLIKTRGQQVTLRCSPISGHKSVSWYQQVLGQGPQFIFQYYEKEERGRGNFPDRFSARQFPNYSSELNVNALLLGDSALYLCASSSYRAQETQYFGPGTRLLVL.

The rearrangement joins TRBV18 to TRBJ1-2; 8 nucleotides agree with TRBD1. This CDR3 region has 15 residues. Losses at the gene ends were 5 bases for V and 6 bases for J; bases not matched to a gene: 11. Germline V gene data show CDR1 as KGHSH and CDR2 as LQKENI. The DNA of the CDR3 is TGTGCCAGCTCAACAACTACAGGGGGTCGAAATGGCTACACCTTC. Its protein product is CASSTTTGGRNGYTF.

The chain uses TRBV6-5 and TRBJ2-7, with 7 bases aligning to TRBD2. V lost 11 bases and J lost 3; bases outside the gene matches: 10. Germline lookup yields CDR1 MNHEY and CDR2 SVGAGI. The CDR3 covers 13 residues. The CDR3 bases are TGTGCCGGGAGCACCGGGACTAACTACGAGCAGTACTTC. Amino acids: CAGSTGTNYEQYF.

The chain recombines TRBV20-1 with TRBJ1-5, with D maybe TRBD1 (5 bases). Between the trimmed V and J ends, which lost 6 bases and 9 bases, there was a span of 12 bases. The CDR3 is 11 amino acids. Germline V lookup: CDR1 DFQATT, CDR2 SNEGSKA (reference sequence). Here the CDR3 DNA reads TGCAGTGCCAGGGATTCGGGGCCCCAGCATTTT. Its translation: CSARDSGPQHF.

The chain has TRBV5-6 and TRBJ1-4; D may be TRBD1 (5 bases). This CDR3 has 13 amino acids. Trimming took 3 bases from V and 5 from J, leaving 8 bases between them. Germline V gene lookup returns CDR1 SGHDT and CDR2 YYEEEE. The CDR3 DNA sequence: TGTGCCAGCAGCTGGACACTGAATGAAAAACTGTTTTTT. It is translated as CASSWTLNEKLFF.